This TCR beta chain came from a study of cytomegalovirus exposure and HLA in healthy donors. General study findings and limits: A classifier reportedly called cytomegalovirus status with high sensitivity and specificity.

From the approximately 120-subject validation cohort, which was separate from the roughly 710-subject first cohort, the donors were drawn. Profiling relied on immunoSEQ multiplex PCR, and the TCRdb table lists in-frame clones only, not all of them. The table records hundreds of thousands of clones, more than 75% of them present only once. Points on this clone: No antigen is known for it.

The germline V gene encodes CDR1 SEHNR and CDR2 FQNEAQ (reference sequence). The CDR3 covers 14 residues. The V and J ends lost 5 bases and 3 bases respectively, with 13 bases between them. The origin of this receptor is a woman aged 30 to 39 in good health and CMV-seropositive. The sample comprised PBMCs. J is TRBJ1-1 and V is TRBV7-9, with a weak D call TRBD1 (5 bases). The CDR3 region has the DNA TGTGCCAGCAGCCCGCTAGGGGCATACACTGAAGCTTTCTTT. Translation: CASSPLGAYTEAFF.